Sequencing of this T cell receptor (beta chain) was carried out in a study of neoadjuvant anti-PD-1 for oral cavity cancer. Study-level background: Patients without progression got a fourth dose around day 43.

CDR1 is SGDLS and CDR2 is YYNGEE in the germline V gene. Trimming took 3 bases from V and 6 from J, leaving 9 bases between them. The CDR3 sequence is 12 residues long. Time point denoted: after neoadjuvant nivolumab, at surgical resection. Cohort: HPV-negative, locally advanced oral cavity squamous cell carcinoma patients. Data came from immunoSEQ multiplex PCR; TCRdb stores just in-frame clones and leaves some out. The table has 24,000 or so clones, about 30% seen once; the top ten hold around 15%. The chain links TRBV9 to TRBJ1-2; weak D call: TRBD1 (5 bases). This clonotype originated in a person between 40 and 85 years old with oral cavity squamous cell carcinoma. Sample: tumor tissue, taken after nivolumab (anti-PD-1) treatment. This CDR3 is CASSGWGHGYTF. The CDR3 nucleotides read TGTGCCAGCAGCGGATGGGGCCATGGCTACACCTTC.